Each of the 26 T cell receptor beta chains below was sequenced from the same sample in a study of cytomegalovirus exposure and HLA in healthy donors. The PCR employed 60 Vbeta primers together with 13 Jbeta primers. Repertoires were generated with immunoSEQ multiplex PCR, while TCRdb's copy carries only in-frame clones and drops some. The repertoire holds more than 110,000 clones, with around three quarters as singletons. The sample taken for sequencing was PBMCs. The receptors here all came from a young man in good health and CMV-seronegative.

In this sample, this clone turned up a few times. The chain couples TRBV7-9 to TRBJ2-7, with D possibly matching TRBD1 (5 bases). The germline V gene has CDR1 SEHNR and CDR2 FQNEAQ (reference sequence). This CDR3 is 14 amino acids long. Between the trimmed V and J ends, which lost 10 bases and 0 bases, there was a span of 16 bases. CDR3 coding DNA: TGTGCCATCGACAACAGGAGAACCTCCTACGAGCAGTACTTC. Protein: CAIDNRRTSYEQYF.

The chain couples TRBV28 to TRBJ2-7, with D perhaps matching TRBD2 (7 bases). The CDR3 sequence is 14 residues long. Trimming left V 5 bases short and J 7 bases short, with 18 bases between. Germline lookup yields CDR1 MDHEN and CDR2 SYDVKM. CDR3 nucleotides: TGTGCCAGCAGTCCCGTCGCGGGGGCGAGGGAGCAGTACTTC. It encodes CASSPVAGAREQYF.

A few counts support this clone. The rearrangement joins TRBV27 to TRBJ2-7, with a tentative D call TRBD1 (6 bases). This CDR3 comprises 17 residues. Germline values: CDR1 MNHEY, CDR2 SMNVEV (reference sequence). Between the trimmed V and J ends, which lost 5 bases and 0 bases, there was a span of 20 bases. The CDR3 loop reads CASSLWTASQGSYEQYF. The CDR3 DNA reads TGTGCCAGCAGTCTGTGGACAGCCTCCCAGGGCTCCTACGAGCAGTACTTC.

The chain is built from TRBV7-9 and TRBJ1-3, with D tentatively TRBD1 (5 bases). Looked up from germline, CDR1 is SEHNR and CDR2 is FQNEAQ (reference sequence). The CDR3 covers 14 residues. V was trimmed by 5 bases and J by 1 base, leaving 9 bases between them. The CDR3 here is CASSVQGSGNTIYF. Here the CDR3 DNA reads TGTGCCAGCAGCGTCCAGGGTTCTGGAAACACCATATATTTT.

CDR3 in amino acids: CASTHSTGFVADTQYF. CDR3 bases: TGTGCCAGCACCCACTCCACAGGGTTTGTCGCAGATACGCAGTATTTT. V is TRBV28 and J is TRBJ2-3, with D possibly being TRBD1 (6 bases). This CDR3 has 16 residues. With 7 bases removed from V and 4 bases from J, the gap between germline ends came to 21 bases. CDR1 is MDHEN, CDR2 SYDVKM, per germline.

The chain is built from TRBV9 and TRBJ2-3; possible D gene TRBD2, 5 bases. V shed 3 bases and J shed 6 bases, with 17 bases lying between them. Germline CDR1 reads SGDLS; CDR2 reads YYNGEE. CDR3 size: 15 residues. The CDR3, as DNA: TGTGCCAGCAGCGCAACTCTTACTAGTAGCGATACGCAGTATTTT. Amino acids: CASSATLTSSDTQYF.

The CDR3 reads CASSFREGGNEQYF. CDR3 DNA: TGTGCCAGCAGCTTTCGTGAGGGTGGGAACGAGCAGTACTTC. The chain carries TRBV5-8 and TRBJ2-7, with D possibly matching TRBD2 (5 bases). This CDR3 spans 14 amino acids. V lost 2 bases and J lost 5, with 14 bases in between. Looked up from germline, CDR1 is SGHTS and CDR2 is YDEGEE.

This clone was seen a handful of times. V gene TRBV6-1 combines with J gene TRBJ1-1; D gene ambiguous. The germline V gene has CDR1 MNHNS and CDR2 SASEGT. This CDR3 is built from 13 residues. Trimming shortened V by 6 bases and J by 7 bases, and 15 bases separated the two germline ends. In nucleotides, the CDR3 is TGTGCCAGCAGCTTTGGTATGCAGATTGAAGCTTTCTTT. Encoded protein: CASSFGMQIEAFF.

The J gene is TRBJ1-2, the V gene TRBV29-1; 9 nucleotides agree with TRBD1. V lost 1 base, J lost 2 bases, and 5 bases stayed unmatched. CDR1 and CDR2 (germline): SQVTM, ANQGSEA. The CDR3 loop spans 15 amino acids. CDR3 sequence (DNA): TGCAGCGTTGAAGGACAGGGGGATTTAAACTATGGCTACACCTTC. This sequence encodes CSVEGQGDLNYGYTF.

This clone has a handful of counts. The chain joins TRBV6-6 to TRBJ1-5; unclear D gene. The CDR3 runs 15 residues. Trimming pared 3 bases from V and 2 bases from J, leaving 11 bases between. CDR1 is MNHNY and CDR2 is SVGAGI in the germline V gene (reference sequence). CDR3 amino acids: CASSYSAQGNQPQHF. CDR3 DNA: TGTGCCAGCAGTTATTCAGCCCAGGGCAATCAGCCCCAGCATTTT.

The CDR3 bases are TGTGCCAGCAGTTCCGAACAGGGAGTAAATGGCTACACCTTC. Its translation: CASSSEQGVNGYTF. This sequence joins TRBV28 and TRBJ1-2, with D tentatively TRBD1 (6 bases). The CDR3 is 14 residues long. The germline gives CDR1 MDHEN, CDR2 SYDVKM. V was clipped by 4 bases and J by 6 bases, with 15 bases between them.

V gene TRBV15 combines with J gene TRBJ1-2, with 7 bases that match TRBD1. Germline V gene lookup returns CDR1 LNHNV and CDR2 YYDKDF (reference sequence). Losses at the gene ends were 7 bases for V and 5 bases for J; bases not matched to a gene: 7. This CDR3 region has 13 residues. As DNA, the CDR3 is TGTGCCACCACCCCAGGACAGGATTATGGCTACACCTTC. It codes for CATTPGQDYGYTF.

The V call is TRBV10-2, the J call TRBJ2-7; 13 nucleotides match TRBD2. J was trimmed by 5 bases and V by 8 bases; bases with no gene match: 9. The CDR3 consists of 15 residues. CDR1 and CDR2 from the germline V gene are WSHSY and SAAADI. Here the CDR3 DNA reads TGCGCCAGCGAAAACCGACTAGCGGGAGGCGACGAGCAGTACTTC. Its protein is CASENRLAGGDEQYF.

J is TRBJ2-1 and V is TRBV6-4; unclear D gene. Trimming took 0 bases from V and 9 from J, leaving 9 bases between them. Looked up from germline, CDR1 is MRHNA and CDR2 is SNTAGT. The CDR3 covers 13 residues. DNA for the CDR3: TGTGCCAGCAGTGACTCGAGGTTAGCTGAGCAGTTCTTC. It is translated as CASSDSRLAEQFF.

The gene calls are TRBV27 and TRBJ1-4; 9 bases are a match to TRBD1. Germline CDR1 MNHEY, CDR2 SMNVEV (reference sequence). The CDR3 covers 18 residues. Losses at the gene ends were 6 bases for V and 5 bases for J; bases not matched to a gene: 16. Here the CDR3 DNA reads TGTGCCAGCAGGCCTCACACAGGGGGCCCTACCCGAAATGAAAAACTGTTTTTT. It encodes CASRPHTGGPTRNEKLFF.

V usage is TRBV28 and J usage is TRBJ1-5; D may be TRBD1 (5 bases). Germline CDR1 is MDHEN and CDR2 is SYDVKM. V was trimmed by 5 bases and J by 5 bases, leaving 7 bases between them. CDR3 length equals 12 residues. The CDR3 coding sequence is TGTGCCAGCAGTAGGGGTGATCAGCCCCAGCATTTT. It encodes CASSRGDQPQHF.

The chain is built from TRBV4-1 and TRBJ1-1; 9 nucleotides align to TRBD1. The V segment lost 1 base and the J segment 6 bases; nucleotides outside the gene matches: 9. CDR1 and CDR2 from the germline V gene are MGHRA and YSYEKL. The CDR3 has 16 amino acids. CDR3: CASSQVTPGQGSEAFF. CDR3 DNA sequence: TGCGCCAGCAGCCAAGTTACTCCGGGACAGGGCTCTGAAGCTTTCTTT.

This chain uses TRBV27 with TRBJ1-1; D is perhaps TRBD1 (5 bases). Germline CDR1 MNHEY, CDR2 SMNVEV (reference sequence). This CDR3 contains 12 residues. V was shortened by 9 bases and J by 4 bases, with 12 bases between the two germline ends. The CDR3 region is CASRSGGTEAFF. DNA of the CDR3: TGTGCCAGTAGGTCGGGGGGCACTGAAGCTTTCTTT.

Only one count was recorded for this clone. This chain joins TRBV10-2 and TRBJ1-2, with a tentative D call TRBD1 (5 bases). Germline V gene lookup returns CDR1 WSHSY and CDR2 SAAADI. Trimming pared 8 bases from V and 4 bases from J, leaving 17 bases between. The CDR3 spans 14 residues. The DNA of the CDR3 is TGCGCCAGCGCCCCAGAGGACACCGCCTATGGCTACACCTTC. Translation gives CASAPEDTAYGYTF.

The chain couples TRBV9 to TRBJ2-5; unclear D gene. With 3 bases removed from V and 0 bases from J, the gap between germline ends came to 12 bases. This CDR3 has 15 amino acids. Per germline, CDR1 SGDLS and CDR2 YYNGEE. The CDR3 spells CASSANSRYQETQYF. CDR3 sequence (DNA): TGTGCCAGCAGCGCGAACTCCAGGTACCAAGAGACCCAGTACTTC.

The CDR3 DNA reads as TGTGCCAGTACCCCCCTCGGACTAGCGGGAGGGTACAATGAGCAGTTCTTC. It is translated as CASTPLGLAGGYNEQFF. This chain joins TRBV19 and TRBJ2-1, with 15 bases matching TRBD2. V shed 7 bases and J 4 bases; nucleotides not matched to a gene: 8. The length of the CDR3 is 17 residues. Germline values: CDR1 LNHDA, CDR2 SQIVND (reference sequence).

CDR3 sequence reads: CASSLYSSGRTHEQYF. The CDR3, as DNA: TGTGCCAGCAGCCTATACTCTAGCGGGAGAACTCACGAGCAGTACTTC. The chain combines TRBV7-9 with TRBJ2-7, with TRBD2 identical over 10 bases. V trimming: 5 bases; J trimming: 5 bases; junction bases outside the gene matches: 12. Germline-derived CDR1 and CDR2 are SEHNR and FQNEAQ (reference sequence). The CDR3 extends over 16 amino acids. Full variable domain (rest looked up from reference TRBV7-9 and TRBJ2-7): DTGVSQNPRHKITKRGQNVTFRCDPISEHNRLYWYRQTLGQGPEFLTYFQNEAQLEKSRLLSDRFSAERPKGSFSTLEIQRTEQGDSAMYLCASSLYSSGRTHEQYFGPGTRLTVT.

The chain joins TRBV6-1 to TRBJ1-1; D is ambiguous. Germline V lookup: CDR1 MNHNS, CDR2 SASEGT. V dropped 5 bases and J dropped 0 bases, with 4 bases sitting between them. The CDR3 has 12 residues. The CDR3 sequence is CASSSMNTEAFF. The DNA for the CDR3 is TGTGCCAGCAGTTCAATGAACACTGAAGCTTTCTTT.

The chain's CDR3 is CASSFSRGGEKLFF. CDR3 DNA sequence: TGTGCCAGCAGTTTCTCCAGGGGTGGAGAAAAACTGTTTTTT. V and J are TRBV28 and TRBJ1-4; a possible D gene is TRBD1 (6 bases). V was pared by 3 bases and J by 8 bases, with 13 bases between. This CDR3 is built from 14 residues. Germline loops: CDR1 MDHEN, CDR2 SYDVKM.

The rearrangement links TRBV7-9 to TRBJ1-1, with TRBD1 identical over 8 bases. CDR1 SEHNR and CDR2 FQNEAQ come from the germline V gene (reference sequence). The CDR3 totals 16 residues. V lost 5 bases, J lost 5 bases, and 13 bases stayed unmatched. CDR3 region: CASSDKITGGGTEAFF. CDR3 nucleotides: TGTGCCAGCAGCGATAAAATTACAGGGGGGGGAACTGAAGCTTTCTTT.

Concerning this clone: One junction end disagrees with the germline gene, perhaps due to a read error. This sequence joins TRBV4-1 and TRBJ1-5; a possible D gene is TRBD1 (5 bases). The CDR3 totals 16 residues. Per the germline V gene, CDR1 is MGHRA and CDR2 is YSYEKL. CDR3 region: CASSRGLEWSNQPQNF. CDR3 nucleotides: TGCGCCAGCAGCCGGGGACTGGAATGGAGCAATCAGCCCCAGAATTTT.